A selection of T cell receptor beta chains follows, all from one sample in a study of cytomegalovirus exposure and HLA in healthy donors. Only in-frame clones appear in the TCRdb table, and some are missing; sequencing was by immunoSEQ multiplex PCR. The sample lists about 180,000 clones; 75% were seen once. Sequencing was done on a sample of PBMCs. The source of these receptors is a male donor in good health and CMV-seronegative. The conserved cysteine and the conserved F or W are not part of the CDR3 here. The D gene is left open where the match is weak.

d_call	v_call	j_call	cdr3_aa
.	TRBV6-5	TRBJ2-1	ASSYIRAGNNEQF
.	TRBV30	TRBJ1-1	AWRQGLSTEAF
.	TRBV2	TRBJ1-5	ASSAEAGERQPQH
.	TRBV27	TRBJ1-5	ASSLVVLRSQPQH
TRBD1	TRBV9	TRBJ1-6	ASSPGTGDSPLH
TRBD1	TRBV30	TRBJ1-5	AWTPEPGGFQPQH
.	TRBV15	TRBJ1-1	ATSRERNTEAF
.	TRBV6-6	TRBJ2-3	ASSESLGTDTQY
TRBD1	TRBV28	TRBJ1-5	ASSWTGRSNQPQH
.	TRBV15	TRBJ2-7	ATSRDRGYEQY
.	TRBV30	TRBJ1-5	AWSVLGNQPQH
TRBD1	TRBV6-6	TRBJ1-5	ASKHSGTGYGQPQH
.	TRBV9	TRBJ1-1	ASSVAPRSTEAF
.	TRBV19	TRBJ1-5	ASSVPTGRGQPQH
TRBD1	TRBV2	TRBJ2-1	ASSWGDRGENEQF